This paragraph covers one T cell receptor beta chain sequence. The entry originates in a study of T-cell reconstitution after alpha-beta-depleted transplantation in children. CDR1 and CDR2 (germline): SGHRS, YFSETQ. The V and J ends lost 1 base and 5 bases respectively, with 19 bases between them. This CDR3 has 17 amino acids. It was with unique molecular identifiers that the TCRbeta library was prepared. MiXCR, run by TCRdb on the PCR reads, gives a single entry per CDR3 protein. The data contain about 420,000 distinct CDR3 sequences, about 11% of them singletons. V gene TRBV5-1 combines with J gene TRBJ2-1; D possibly uses TRBD1 or TRBD2 (5 bases each). The receptor was derived from a human donor who donated a stem cell graft to a child with acute myeloid leukemia. The specimen was PBMCs from the stem cell graft donor, collected from the stem cell graft. CDR3 region: CASSLSFGMGHNNEQFF. The DNA for the CDR3 is TGCGCCAGCAGCTTGAGTTTCGGGATGGGGCATAACAATGAGCAGTTCTTC.